These 27 T cell receptor beta chains were sequenced from one sample in a study of blood T cells in healthy people across ages. A second roughly 7 to 11 cycle PCR used barcoded and J-beta primers. TCRdb re-analysed the 5' RACE reads in MiXCR, keeping a single row per CDR3 protein. The sample consists of fewer than 1 million distinct CDR3 sequences, roughly 44% of them appearing once. Sequenced material: blood. These receptors originate from a man aged 60-69 years in good health.

This clonotype appeared many times. The chain has TRBV3-1 and TRBJ1-5; weak D call: TRBD1 (5 bases). The CDR3 runs 13 residues. CDR1 and CDR2 (germline): LGHDT, YNNKEL (reference sequence). Trimming took 0 bases from V and 11 from J, leaving 11 bases between them. Here the CDR3 reads CASSQDRQGAQHF. In DNA, the CDR3 is TGTGCCAGCAGCCAAGATAGGCAGGGCGCCCAGCATTTT. The variable domain in full, with the rest retrieved from reference TRBV3-1 and TRBJ1-5, is DTAVSQTPKYLVTQMGNDKSIKCEQNLGHDTMYWYKQDSKKFLKIMFSYNNKELIINETVPNRFSPKSPDKAHLNLHINSLELGDSAVYFCASSQDRQGAQHFGDGTRLSIL.

The CDR3 spells CASSGEDGVRVQETQYF. CDR3 bases: TGTGCCAGCAGCGGTGAAGACGGCGTGAGGGTACAAGAGACCCAGTACTTC. This sequence joins TRBV9 and TRBJ2-5; perhaps TRBD2 as D (5 bases). The CDR3 consists of 17 residues. The ends were cut back, 3 bases at V and 2 bases at J, with 20 bases in the middle. Germline values: CDR1 SGDLS, CDR2 YYNGEE.

This clonotype was counted at least ten times. This chain joins TRBV14 and TRBJ1-1; no clear D. Looked up from germline, CDR1 is SGHDN and CDR2 is FVKESK. Between the trimmed V and J ends, which lost 2 bases and 4 bases, there was a span of 11 bases. This CDR3 region has 14 residues. The CDR3 DNA reads as TGTGCCAGCAGCCAAAACGCCCGGGGCACTGAAGCTTTCTTT. Residues: CASSQNARGTEAFF.

This sequence joins TRBV9 and TRBJ1-4; maybe TRBD1 (6 bases). V lost 3 bases and J 0 bases, leaving 15 bases between the germline ends. Germline V gene data show CDR1 as SGDLS and CDR2 as YYNGEE. The CDR3 runs 17 residues. CDR3 loop: CASSARDTIATNEKLFF. The CDR3 nucleotides are TGTGCCAGCAGCGCCAGGGACACAATTGCAACTAATGAAAAACTGTTTTTT.

The V and J genes are TRBV9 and TRBJ2-1; no clear D gene. This CDR3 is built from 11 residues. Germline CDR1 reads SGDLS; CDR2 reads YYNGEE. With 0 bases removed from V and 10 bases from J, the gap between germline ends came to 5 bases. The CDR3 DNA reads as TGTGCCAGCAGCGTAGAAAACGAGCAGTTCTTC. Protein: CASSVENEQFF. Full variable domain (outside the CDR3, taken from reference TRBV9 and TRBJ2-1): DSGVTQTPKHLITATGQRVTLRCSPRSGDLSVYWYQQSLDQGLQFLIQYYNGEERAKGNILERFSAQQFPDLHSELNLSSLELGDSALYFCASSVENEQFFGPGTRLTVL.

The chain is built from TRBV7-9 and TRBJ2-7; D perhaps matches TRBD1 (5 bases). Trimming removed 4 bases from V and 0 bases from J, with 10 bases in between. Per germline, CDR1 SEHNR and CDR2 FQNEAQ (reference sequence). This CDR3 region has 14 residues. CDR3 sequence: CASSSTGYSYEQYF. Written as DNA, the CDR3 is TGTGCCAGCAGCTCTACAGGTTACTCCTACGAGCAGTACTTC.

The chain employs TRBV9 and TRBJ2-1, with 8 bases aligning to TRBD2. CDR3 length equals 16 residues. The junction had 4 bases not matched to a gene; V was cut back by 2 bases and J by 0 bases. The germline V gene encodes CDR1 SGDLS and CDR2 YYNGEE. The DNA of the CDR3 is TGTGCCAGCAGCGTGGATAGCGGGATCTCCTACAATGAGCAGTTCTTC. This sequence encodes CASSVDSGISYNEQFF.

V and J are TRBV7-9 and TRBJ1-2; D uncertain. The CDR3 length is 12 residues. Germline V CDR1 and CDR2: SEHNR, FQNEAQ (reference sequence). The V gene lost 5 bases and the J gene lost 8 bases, with 12 bases spanning the gap. The CDR3 nucleotides are TGTGCCAGCAGCCCCCACCGTGCGGGCTACACCTTC. Its protein is CASSPHRAGYTF.

The CDR3 protein is CASSQDNGAYEQYF. DNA of the CDR3: TGCGCCAGCAGCCAAGATAATGGGGCGTACGAGCAGTACTTC. The chain recombines TRBV4-3 with TRBJ2-7; possible D gene TRBD1, 5 bases. The V gene lost 0 bases and the J gene lost 4 bases, with 10 bases spanning the gap. CDR1 is LGHNA, CDR2 YSLEER, per germline. The CDR3 extends over 14 amino acids.

This chain uses TRBV6-5 with TRBJ2-5; 10 bases match TRBD1. Trimming at V came to 2 bases and at J to 6 bases, leaving 6 bases not matched to a gene. The CDR3 is made up of 15 amino acids. CDR1 is MNHEY, CDR2 SVGAGI, per germline. Here the CDR3 reads CASSYGLGQGQTQYF. CDR3 bases: TGTGCCAGCAGTTACGGATTGGGACAGGGGCAGACCCAGTACTTC.

The rearrangement joins TRBV20-1 to TRBJ2-5, with D unclear. V lost 4 bases, J lost 5 bases, and 14 bases lay in between. CDR1 is DFQATT and CDR2 is SNEGSKA in the germline V gene (reference sequence). The CDR3 spans 13 residues. The CDR3 sequence: CSAIRTSQETQYF. The CDR3 bases are TGCAGTGCTATCCGGACGTCCCAGGAGACCCAGTACTTC.

The chain has TRBV15 and TRBJ2-3; D may be TRBD1 (5 bases). The V end lost 0 bases, the J end lost 4 bases, and 20 bases lay between the germline ends. CDR3 length: 18 amino acids. Per germline, CDR1 LNHNV and CDR2 YYDKDF (reference sequence). CDR3 protein: CATSRDRAVRPAADTQYF. In DNA form, the CDR3 reads TGTGCCACCAGCAGAGACAGGGCGGTCCGACCCGCGGCAGATACGCAGTATTTT.

The V gene is TRBV11-2, the J gene TRBJ2-1, with no clear D. V lost 4 bases, J lost 12 bases, and 16 bases lay in between. Germline lookup yields CDR1 SGHAT and CDR2 FQNNGV. The length of the CDR3 is 13 residues. The chain's CDR3 is CASSSQLGLGQFF. Here the CDR3 DNA reads TGTGCCAGCAGCTCCCAATTGGGTCTGGGGCAGTTCTTC.

The chain carries TRBV7-6 and TRBJ2-5, with D perhaps given as TRBD1 or TRBD2 (7 bases each). The CDR3 loop spans 16 amino acids. Germline values: CDR1 SGHVS, CDR2 FNYEAQ. Between the trimmed V and J ends, which lost 3 bases and 0 bases, there was a span of 14 bases. The CDR3 nucleotides are TGTGCCAGCAGCTTGGGGGGGACAGCGAACCAAGAGACCCAGTACTTC. It yields the protein CASSLGGTANQETQYF.

The genes are TRBV6-6 and TRBJ2-7, with D maybe TRBD1 (5 bases). V lost 6 bases to trimming and J lost 3 bases, with 12 bases between them. The V gene's germline CDR1 is MNHNY and CDR2 SVGAGI (reference sequence). This CDR3 contains 13 residues. CDR3 region: CASSSTEIYEQYF. The CDR3 bases are TGTGCCAGCAGCTCGACAGAAATCTACGAGCAGTACTTC.

This clonotype was recorded a few times. V gene TRBV20-1 combines with J gene TRBJ2-3; D is ambiguous. The germline V and J ends were trimmed by 3 bases and 2 bases, with 12 bases remaining between them. Germline loops: CDR1 DFQATT, CDR2 SNEGSKA (reference sequence). The CDR3 extends over 14 amino acids. The CDR3 is CSASGSTLTDTQYF. CDR3 in DNA: TGCAGTGCTAGTGGTTCTACGCTCACAGATACGCAGTATTTT.

The rearrangement uses TRBV27 and TRBJ1-2; possible D gene TRBD1, 6 bases. The CDR3 spans 13 residues. V was trimmed by 4 bases and J by 7 bases, leaving 13 bases between them. Germline V CDR1 and CDR2: MNHEY, SMNVEV (reference sequence). The CDR3 sequence: CASSSGQYGGYTF. CDR3 nucleotides: TGTGCCAGCAGTTCAGGACAGTATGGTGGCTACACCTTC.

This clonotype has just a few counts. The chain employs TRBV15 and TRBJ2-5; D may be TRBD2 (7 bases). This CDR3 contains 19 residues. The ends were cut back, 0 bases at V and 4 bases at J, with 24 bases in the middle. The germline V gene has CDR1 LNHNV and CDR2 YYDKDF (reference sequence). The CDR3 bases are TGTGCCACCAGCAGAGAAGGGGGAGGGAGTTTTGTGTCTCGAGAGACCCAGTACTTC. It translates to CATSREGGGSFVSRETQYF.

The chain has TRBV20-1 and TRBJ1-5; 8 nucleotides align to TRBD1. V shed 3 bases and J 1 base; nucleotides not matched to a gene: 8. From germline, CDR1 is DFQATT and CDR2 SNEGSKA (reference sequence). This CDR3 spans 16 amino acids. CDR3: CSARRRTGRSNQPQHF. CDR3 sequence (DNA): TGCAGTGCTAGGCGGAGGACAGGGAGGAGCAATCAGCCCCAGCATTTT.

This clonotype was counted only a few times. V usage is TRBV7-9 and J usage is TRBJ2-3; D gene ambiguous. V dropped 11 bases and J dropped 0 bases, with 12 bases sitting between them. The CDR3 runs to 13 residues. Germline V gene sequence: CDR1 SEHNR, CDR2 FQNEAQ (reference sequence). Here the CDR3 reads CASDRPSTDTQYF. DNA of the CDR3: TGTGCCTCCGATAGGCCTAGCACAGATACGCAGTATTTT.

This clonotype was detected a few times. This sequence joins TRBV6-2 or TRBV6-3 and TRBJ1-2; no clear D gene. The length of the CDR3 is 12 residues. Trimming pared 4 bases from V and 10 bases from J, leaving 13 bases between. The germline CDR1 and CDR2 sequences are MNHEY and SVGEGT. The CDR3 protein is CASSSLDRIYTF. The CDR3 DNA sequence: TGTGCCAGCAGTTCCCTGGACCGAATCTACACCTTC.

This clonotype turned up a few times. The chain has TRBV4-3 and TRBJ2-7; 7 nucleotides line up with TRBD1. The CDR3 spans 19 residues. V trimming: 3 bases; J trimming: 0 bases; junction bases outside the gene matches: 17. The germline CDR1 and CDR2 sequences are LGHNA and YSLEER. The CDR3 here is CASSQHFLTGQGDSYEQYF. The DNA for the CDR3 is TGCGCCAGCAGCCAGCATTTTTTAACAGGGCAGGGGGACTCCTACGAGCAGTACTTC.

This clonotype showed up many times. The CDR3 DNA sequence: TGTGCCAGCAGCTTAAGTGCAGATACGCAGTATTTT. Translating it yields CASSLSADTQYF. This chain joins TRBV7-2 and TRBJ2-3; no reliable D call. The CDR3 is 12 residues long. Trimming left V 2 bases short and J 4 bases short, with 4 bases between. The V gene's germline CDR1 is SGHTA and CDR2 FQGNSA.

This chain connects TRBV5-1 to TRBJ2-5; the D gene is possibly TRBD1 (7 bases). The CDR3 contains 14 residues. Trimming left V 4 bases short and J 4 bases short, with 14 bases between. CDR1 is SGHRS and CDR2 is YFSETQ in the germline V gene. DNA for the CDR3: TGCGCCAGCAGCCCGGAGGGGGCGGGAGAGACCCAGTACTTC. Translation gives CASSPEGAGETQYF.

CDR3 residues: CASSPLGSYEQYF. The CDR3 bases are TGTGCCAGCAGCCCGCTAGGGTCTTACGAGCAGTACTTC. V usage is TRBV14 and J usage is TRBJ2-7; D ambiguous. Germline CDR1 SGHDN, CDR2 FVKESK. The CDR3 totals 13 residues. Deletions cut 4 bases from V and 4 bases from J, with 11 bases between.

The chain is built from TRBV27 and TRBJ2-5; 8 bases align to TRBD2. J lost 1 base, V lost 5 bases, and 12 bases had no gene match. Per the germline V gene, CDR1 is MNHEY and CDR2 is SMNVEV (reference sequence). The CDR3 loop spans 17 amino acids. The CDR3 here is CASSPTGQRGFQETQYF. In nucleotides, the CDR3 is TGTGCCAGCAGTCCGACGGGTCAGCGGGGGTTCCAAGAGACCCAGTACTTC.

This clonotype was detected once. Germline and junction disagree at one end, which may indicate a read error. The V and J genes are TRBV29-1 and TRBJ1-2, with D maybe TRBD1 (5 bases). The CDR3 runs 13 residues. Germline V lookup: CDR1 SQVTM, CDR2 ANQGSEA. In DNA, the CDR3 is TGCGGCGTTGGGGCAGGGCAGGACTATGGCTACACCTTC. This sequence encodes CGVGAGQDYGYTF.